This is a list of T cell receptor beta chains from one sample in a study of cytomegalovirus exposure and HLA in healthy donors. Clones were read by immunoSEQ multiplex PCR, and TCRdb kept only the in-frame ones, dropping some. The profile shows 150,000 to 200,000 clones, roughly 80% of them singletons. The sample was PBMCs. These receptors were taken from a man aged 50-59 years in good health and CMV-seronegative. Both conserved end residues are part of each CDR3. A D gene is named only where the DNA matches it firmly. The listing skips clone size in some rows; elsewhere it reads once, few, many or a size class.

j_call d_call v_call cdr3_length clone_size cdr3_nt cdr3_aa
TRBJ2-3 NA TRBV9 15 once TGTGCCAGCAGCACCACACAGGGATACACAGATACGCAGTATTTT CASSTTQGYTDTQYF
TRBJ2-3 NA TRBV4-3 12 few TGCGCCAGCAGCCAAGATTCACTAGCCCCTCAGTTT CASSQDSLAPQF
TRBJ1-1 NA TRBV18 13 NA TGTGCCAGCCTCCCAGGGATGAACACTGAAGCTTTCTTT CASLPGMNTEAFF
TRBJ2-1 TRBD2 TRBV19 14 NA TGTGCCAGTAGTGCGAGACTAGCGATCGATGAGCAGTTCTTC CASSARLAIDEQFF
TRBJ1-4 NA TRBV18 17 NA TGTGCCAGCTCACCACGGGCTGGGACAAGGGCTAATGAAAAACTGTTTTTT CASSPRAGTRANEKLFF
TRBJ1-5 NA TRBV10-3 15 NA TGTGCCATCACCAAGGACAGTTATAGCAATCAGCCCCAGCATTTT CAITKDSYSNQPQHF
TRBJ1-6 NA TRBV18 16 NA TGTGCCAGCTCACCACAGAGTGTCCCCTATAATTCACCCCTCCACTTT CASSPQSVPYNSPLHF
TRBJ1-5 NA TRBV6-5 14 NA TGTGCCAGCCGAACAGGGAACAGCAATCAGCCCCAGCATTTT CASRTGNSNQPQHF
TRBJ2-7 NA TRBV13 12 NA TGTGCCAGCAGCTTAGGACTTCACGGGCAGTACTTC CASSLGLHGQYF
TRBJ2-7 NA TRBV5-5 14 few TGTGCCAGCAGCTATGGACTCGGCTCCTACGAGCAGTACTTC CASSYGLGSYEQYF
TRBJ2-7 TRBD2 TRBV6-1 15 NA TGTGCCAGCTACCCCCGGGGGGTGGGTGGGTACGAGCAGTACTTC CASYPRGVGGYEQYF
TRBJ2-7 TRBD1 TRBV7-2 14 NA TGTGCCAGCAGCCCTGGACAGGGCCTATACGAGCAGTACTTC CASSPGQGLYEQYF
TRBJ2-7 NA TRBV5-6 13 few TGTGCCAGCAGCTTGGGGACGGGATACGAGCAGTACTTC CASSLGTGYEQYF
TRBJ1-5 NA TRBV28 14 NA TGTGCCAGCAGTTTTCATAAAGGGGATCAGCCCCAGCATTTT CASSFHKGDQPQHF
TRBJ2-5 NA TRBV9 14 NA TGTGCCAGCAGCCCGAGACTAGAGGCGAAGACCCAGTACTTC CASSPRLEAKTQYF
TRBJ2-5 NA TRBV11-1 16 NA TGTGCCAGCAGCCGGCACCGGACAATACCCCAAGAGACCCAGTACTTC CASSRHRTIPQETQYF
TRBJ1-2 TRBD1 TRBV19 11 NA TGTGCCAGCCAGGACAGGTATGGCTACACCTTC CASQDRYGYTF
TRBJ2-7 TRBD2 TRBV19 15 NA TGTGCCAGTAGTTCCGGGACTAGCGGCTCCTACGAGCAGTACTTC CASSSGTSGSYEQYF
TRBJ2-2 TRBD1 TRBV7-9 15 NA TGTGCCAGCAGCTCCGGGACAGGGTACACCGGGGAGCTGTTTTTT CASSSGTGYTGELFF
TRBJ1-1 NA TRBV9 13 few TGTGCCAGCAGCGTAGACCGGGGGGCCCAAGCTTTCTTT CASSVDRGAQAFF
TRBJ2-3 TRBD2 TRBV7-2 15 NA TGTGCCAGCAGCTTATCCGGGACTAGGGAAGATACGCAGTATTTT CASSLSGTREDTQYF
TRBJ1-2 NA TRBV4-2 17 NA TGTGCCAGCAGCCAAGTTACCGAGGGAAGAGGGTATATAGGCTACACCTTC CASSQVTEGRGYIGYTF
TRBJ1-1 NA TRBV18 14 NA TGTGCCAGCTCACCCCGGGGGGCAGGTGCTGAAGCTTTCTTT CASSPRGAGAEAFF
TRBJ2-3 NA TRBV7-2 13 NA TGTGCCAGCAGCACGACTAGTGGAGATACGCAGTATTTT CASSTTSGDTQYF
TRBJ2-3 TRBD2 TRBV13 14 NA TGTGCCAGCAGCCGGGGGGGCAGTACAGATACGCAGTATTTT CASSRGGSTDTQYF
TRBJ1-4 TRBD1 TRBV11-2 15 NA TGTGCCAGCAGCTCATATACAGGGGTTCCTGAAAAACTGTTTTTT CASSSYTGVPEKLFF
TRBJ1-2 NA TRBV5-4 15 NA TGTGCCAGCAGCTTGGCCGGGAATGAGCTCGGTGGCTACACCTTC CASSLAGNELGGYTF
TRBJ2-7 NA TRBV9 13 once TGTGCCAGCAGCGTAGAAGGTAGAGGCGAGCAGTACTTC CASSVEGRGEQYF
TRBJ2-1 NA TRBV7-6 13 NA TGTGCCAGCAGCTTGGGGACTTACAATGAGCAGTTCTTC CASSLGTYNEQFF
TRBJ2-7 TRBD2 TRBV19 15 NA TGTGCCAGTAGCGTTCCGGGGGGGGAATCCTACGAGCAGTACTTC CASSVPGGESYEQYF
TRBJ1-2 TRBD1 TRBV4-3 16 NA TGCGCCAGCAGCCAGGAACCGGGACAGGGGCCGTATGGCTACACCTTC CASSQEPGQGPYGYTF
TRBJ2-7 TRBD1 TRBV7-9 15 NA TGTGCCAGCAGTTTAATGGGACAGGGTAATTCCGAGCAGTACTTC CASSLMGQGNSEQYF
TRBJ1-1 NA TRBV20-1 11 NA TGCAGTGCTAGCGGGGACACTGAAGCTTTCTTT CSASGDTEAFF
TRBJ2-7 NA TRBV6-1 13 few TGTGCCAGCAGTGTCCTTAGCTCCTACGAGCAGTACTTC CASSVLSSYEQYF
TRBJ2-7 TRBD2 TRBV5-6 17 NA TGTGCCAGCAGCTTGGAGGGACTAGCGGGAGGGACGAACGAGCAGTACTTC CASSLEGLAGGTNEQYF
TRBJ2-4 TRBD1 TRBV12-5 16 NA TGTGCTAGTGGTTTGGCTGGGACAGGCCCCAAAAACATTCAGTACTTC CASGLAGTGPKNIQYF
TRBJ2-2 NA TRBV30 13 once TGTGCCTGGAACCGGAGGGGAACCGGGGAGCTGTTTTTT CAWNRRGTGELFF
TRBJ1-1 NA TRBV7-9 14 NA TGTGCCAGCAGCAATCGCGGGGGGAACGCTGAAGCTTTCTTT CASSNRGGNAEAFF
TRBJ1-1 NA TRBV7-2 14 NA TGTGCCAGCAGCCAACAGGGAGGGAGGACTGAAGCTTTCTTT CASSQQGGRTEAFF
TRBJ1-1 NA TRBV11-1 15 NA TGTGCCAGCAGCTTAGTGGGCAGTCAAAACACTGAAGCTTTCTTT CASSLVGSQNTEAFF
TRBJ2-7 TRBD2 TRBV23-1 15 NA TGCGCCAGCAGTAGCGTGGGGCGGGGGAGTTACGAGCAGTACTTC CASSSVGRGSYEQYF
TRBJ2-7 NA TRBV27 13 NA TGTGCCAGCAGTTTCAGGGTTTACTACGAGCAGTACTTC CASSFRVYYEQYF
TRBJ2-1 TRBD1 TRBV15 16 NA TGTGCCACCAGCAGAGATTCCGGGACAGGCTACAATGAGCAGTTCTTC CATSRDSGTGYNEQFF
TRBJ2-5 TRBD1 TRBV7-9 15 once TGTGCCAGCAGCTACCCCCTGACAGGGGGAGAGACCCAGTACTTC CASSYPLTGGETQYF
TRBJ2-7 NA TRBV5-5 14 NA TGTGCCAGCAGCTTGGGGGACATCCGCTACGAGCAGTACTTC CASSLGDIRYEQYF
TRBJ2-1 TRBD2 TRBV4-3 16 once TGCGCCAGCAGCCAAGGATACGGGGGGGCGTACAATGAGCAGTTCTTC CASSQGYGGAYNEQFF
TRBJ2-7 TRBD1 TRBV27 15 NA TGTGCCAGCAGTTTTTCGACAGGGAACTCCTACGAGCAGTACTTC CASSFSTGNSYEQYF
TRBJ2-5 NA TRBV6-6 15 once TGTGCCAGCAGAAGGGACTTCGATGGGCAAGAGACCCAGTACTTC CASRRDFDGQETQYF
TRBJ2-7 NA TRBV7-2 12 once TGTGCCAGCAGCTTAGCCACCTACGAGCAGTACTTC CASSLATYEQYF
TRBJ1-2 TRBD1 TRBV7-9 15 NA TGTTCCAGCAGCCGACGGGACAGGGGACTTTATGGCTACACCTTC CSSSRRDRGLYGYTF
TRBJ1-1 NA TRBV7-3 14 NA TGTGCCAGCAGCTTATCCCCAAGGGGCACTGAAGCTTTCTTT CASSLSPRGTEAFF